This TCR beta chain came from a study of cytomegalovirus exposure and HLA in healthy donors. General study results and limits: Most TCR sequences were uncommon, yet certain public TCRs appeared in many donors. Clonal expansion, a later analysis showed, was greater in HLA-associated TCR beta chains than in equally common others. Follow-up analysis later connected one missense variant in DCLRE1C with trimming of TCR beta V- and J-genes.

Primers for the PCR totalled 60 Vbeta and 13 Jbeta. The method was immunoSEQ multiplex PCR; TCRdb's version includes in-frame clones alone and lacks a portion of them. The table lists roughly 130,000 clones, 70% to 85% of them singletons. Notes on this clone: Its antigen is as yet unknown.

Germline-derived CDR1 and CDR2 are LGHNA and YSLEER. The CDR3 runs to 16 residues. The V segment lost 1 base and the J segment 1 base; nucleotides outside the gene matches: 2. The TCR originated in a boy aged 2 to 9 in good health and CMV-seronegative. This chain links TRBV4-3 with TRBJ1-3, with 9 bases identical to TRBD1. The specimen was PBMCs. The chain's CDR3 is CASSQGGQGSGNTIYF. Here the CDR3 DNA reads TGCGCCAGCAGCCAAGGAGGACAGGGGTCTGGAAACACCATATATTTT.